The 25 T cell receptor beta chains in this list originate from one sample, sequenced in a study of control samples from healthy donors and cancer patients. Libraries were prepared by immunoSEQ multiplex PCR; TCRdb keeps only in-frame clonotypes and omits some of them. The sample lists tens of thousands of clones; under 90% were seen once. The sequenced material came from blood. These receptors were taken from a man aged 50 to 59 in good health.

The V and J genes are TRBV4-1 and TRBJ2-7; no reliable D call. CDR1 is MGHRA, CDR2 YSYEKL, per germline. With 0 bases removed from V and 4 bases from J, the gap between germline ends came to 28 bases. This CDR3 spans 20 amino acids. CDR3 protein: CASSQELSPLMRIGSYEQYF. The DNA of the CDR3 is TGCGCCAGCAGCCAAGAATTGAGCCCCCTTATGCGGATAGGTTCGTACGAGCAGTACTTC.

The chain recombines TRBV10-3 with TRBJ2-4; TRBD1 aligns across 9 bases. Germline V lookup: CDR1 ENHRY, CDR2 SYGVKD. J was trimmed by 0 bases and V by 3 bases; bases with no gene match: 3. There are 16 residues in the CDR3. CDR3 nucleotide sequence: TGTGCCATCAGTGAAACAGGGGGCATAGCCAAAAACATTCAGTACTTC. It codes for CAISETGGIAKNIQYF.

This chain connects TRBV12-3 or TRBV12-4 to TRBJ2-7, with a tentative D call TRBD2 (6 bases). CDR3 length: 13 residues. V lost 1 base, J lost 4 bases, and 8 bases lay in between. In DNA, the CDR3 is TGTGCCAGCAGTTTAGGCGGGATTTACGAGCAGTACTTC. The encoded protein is CASSLGGIYEQYF.

This chain connects TRBV19 to TRBJ2-7, with TRBD2 identical over 7 bases. This CDR3 has 13 amino acids. V trimming: 5 bases; J trimming: 5 bases; junction bases outside the gene matches: 6. Germline CDR1 LNHDA, CDR2 SQIVND (reference sequence). The CDR3 sequence is CASSSGLPDEQYF. CDR3 bases: TGTGCCAGTAGTTCGGGACTACCGGACGAGCAGTACTTC.

The chain uses TRBV30 and TRBJ1-1, with unresolved D. V lost 0 bases and J 11 bases, leaving 13 bases between the germline ends. Germline CDR1 is GTSNPN and CDR2 is SVGIG (reference sequence). This CDR3 is 12 amino acids long. CDR3 protein: CAWSVPASRAFF. CDR3 nucleotide sequence: TGTGCCTGGAGTGTACCTGCTTCAAGGGCTTTCTTT.

The rearrangement joins TRBV6-1 to TRBJ2-7; 9 nucleotides align to TRBD2. After removal of 4 bases from V and 2 bases from J, the junction contained 9 bases not matched to a gene. CDR1 and CDR2 (germline): MNHNS, SASEGT. The CDR3 consists of 16 residues. The chain's CDR3 is CASSVPIAGATYEQYF. The CDR3 nucleotides are TGTGCCAGCAGTGTCCCCATAGCGGGAGCCACCTACGAGCAGTACTTC.

The chain combines TRBV5-4 with TRBJ1-1; D is unclear. The CDR3 is made up of 11 amino acids. The ends were cut back, 5 bases at V and 7 bases at J, with 9 bases in the middle. Per the germline V gene, CDR1 is SGHNT and CDR2 is YYREEE (reference sequence). DNA for the CDR3: TGTGCCAGCAGTGACGGGGTTGAAGCTTTCTTT. Translated: CASSDGVEAFF.

This clone was detected a few times. This rearrangement joins TRBV27 to TRBJ2-3; TRBD2 matches 8 bases. The V and J ends lost 1 base and 2 bases, in that order; junction bases with no gene match: 11. Germline lookup yields CDR1 MNHEY and CDR2 SMNVEV (reference sequence). The CDR3 runs to 18 residues. Written as DNA, the CDR3 is TGTGCCAGCAGTTTATTTGGTGAGGAGCGGGGGTTCACAGATACGCAGTATTTT. As protein: CASSLFGEERGFTDTQYF.

Only one count was recorded for this clone. This chain connects TRBV5-6 to TRBJ1-1; unclear D gene. This CDR3 contains 15 residues. Trimming took off 0 bases at V and 0 bases at J, with 9 bases between the two ends. Germline CDR1 SGHDT, CDR2 YYEEEE. CDR3 sequence reads: CASSLAGRLNTEAFF. CDR3 bases: TGTGCCAGCAGCTTGGCAGGCAGGTTGAACACTGAAGCTTTCTTT.

V usage is TRBV3-1 (or the pseudogene TRBV3-2) and J usage is TRBJ1-5; D may be TRBD1 (5 bases). The V gene lost 4 bases and the J gene lost 2 bases, with 9 bases spanning the gap. The CDR3 is 14 residues long. The germline V gene has CDR1 LGHDT and CDR2 YNNKEL (reference sequence). CDR3 nucleotide sequence: TGTGCCAGCAGCCTTGGCAGGGGCAATCAGCCCCAGCATTTT. The encoded protein is CASSLGRGNQPQHF.

This clone came up once. The chain uses TRBV5-1 and TRBJ2-3; possible D gene TRBD1, 5 bases. This CDR3 has 14 residues. V was cut by 0 bases and J by 5 bases, with 10 bases left in between. Germline V CDR1 and CDR2: SGHRS, YFSETQ. The CDR3, as DNA: TGCGCCAGCAGCTTGGGGCAGGGATTAGATACGCAGTATTTT. Amino acids: CASSLGQGLDTQYF. Full variable domain (outside the CDR3, taken from reference TRBV5-1 and TRBJ2-3): KAGVTQTPRYLIKTRGQQVTLSCSPISGHRSVSWYQQTPGQGLQFLFEYFSETQRNKGNFPGRFSGRQFSNSRSEMNVSTLELGDSALYLCASSLGQGLDTQYFGPGTRLTVL.

This sequence joins TRBV20-1 and TRBJ1-2; 7 bases are shared with TRBD1. V was pared by 3 bases and J by 1 base, with 2 bases of the junction left unmatched. Looked up from germline, CDR1 is DFQATT and CDR2 is SNEGSKA (reference sequence). There are 13 residues in the CDR3. In DNA form, the CDR3 reads TGCAGTGCTAGTACAGGGGTTAACTATGGCTACACCTTC. This encodes CSASTGVNYGYTF.

This chain connects TRBV5-1 to TRBJ1-3, with D uncertain. From germline, CDR1 is SGHRS and CDR2 YFSETQ. The CDR3 covers 12 residues. The V end lost 2 bases, the J end lost 5 bases, and 5 bases lay between the germline ends. The DNA for the CDR3 is TGCGCCAGCAGCTTTTTTAGAAACACCATATATTTT. Its translation: CASSFFRNTIYF.

This chain links TRBV5-1 with TRBJ1-1; no firm D call. Trimming took off 0 bases at V and 4 bases at J, with 10 bases between the two ends. Germline V gene sequence: CDR1 SGHRS, CDR2 YFSETQ. This CDR3 comprises 14 residues. The CDR3 bases are TGCGCCAGCAGCTTGGGAGGGTACGGCACTGAAGCTTTCTTT. This codes for CASSLGGYGTEAFF.

The chain combines TRBV28 with TRBJ1-1, with D hard to call. The length of the CDR3 is 13 residues. CDR1 and CDR2 from the germline V gene are MDHEN and SYDVKM. Trimming removed 1 base from V and 7 bases from J, with 10 bases in between. The CDR3 is CASSLLSSGEAFF. CDR3 bases: TGTGCCAGCAGTTTATTGAGTAGCGGTGAAGCTTTCTTT.

The chain employs TRBV21-1 and TRBJ2-5; the tabulated D call, TRBD2, remains unverified against the DNA. TRBV21-1 is a recognized pseudogene. This CDR3 comprises 16 residues. For the CDR3, the DNA is TGTGCCAGCAGCAATTATCGAGCGGGGGGCCAAGAGACCCAGTACTTC. Translating gives CASSNYRAGGQETQYF.

V and J are TRBV6-6 and TRBJ1-1; no definite D call. Trimming cost V 3 bases and J 8 bases, with 13 bases left between them. In germline, CDR1 is MNHNY, CDR2 SVGAGI (reference sequence). This CDR3 region has 13 residues. The CDR3 spells CASSYMTAGEAFF. For the CDR3, the DNA is TGTGCCAGCAGTTATATGACTGCGGGGGAAGCTTTCTTT.

CDR3 bases: TGTGCCAGTAGTATAGTGGGCCGTGGGTCACCCCTCCACTTT. It yields the protein CASSIVGRGSPLHF. The rearrangement uses TRBV19 and TRBJ1-6; D gene uncertain. Germline V gives CDR1 LNHDA, CDR2 SQIVND (reference sequence). With 1 base removed from V and 10 bases from J, the gap between germline ends came to 11 bases. The CDR3 contains 14 residues.

V and J are TRBV27 and TRBJ1-1; D possibly corresponds to TRBD1 (6 bases). Trimming shortened V by 6 bases and J by 4 bases, and 12 bases separated the two germline ends. The CDR3 has 13 residues. The germline gives CDR1 MNHEY, CDR2 SMNVEV (reference sequence). The CDR3 reads CASSTGYGTEAFF. The CDR3 DNA sequence: TGTGCCAGCAGCACAGGGTACGGCACTGAAGCTTTCTTT.

This sequence joins TRBV7-9 and TRBJ1-2, with TRBD1 matching 7 bases. The germline CDR1 and CDR2 sequences are SEHNR and FQNEAQ (reference sequence). This CDR3 has 17 residues. Trimming took 4 bases from V and 5 from J; bases not matched to a gene: 16. The DNA of the CDR3 is TGTGCCAGCAGCTCCCGCCGGGACAGCACGGATTCTTATGGCTACACCTTC. Residues: CASSSRRDSTDSYGYTF.

The chain joins TRBV27 to TRBJ2-7; 11 bases are shared with TRBD2. Per germline, CDR1 MNHEY and CDR2 SMNVEV (reference sequence). V dropped 0 bases and J dropped 3; count of bases not matched to a gene: 4. This CDR3 contains 16 residues. CDR3 amino acids: CASSLSIGTSGYEQYF. Written as DNA, the CDR3 is TGTGCCAGCAGTTTATCGATCGGGACTAGCGGCTACGAGCAGTACTTC.

This clone was picked up a small number of times. The gene calls are TRBV18 and TRBJ2-6; TRBD1 aligns across 7 bases. CDR3 length: 16 residues. From germline, CDR1 is KGHSH and CDR2 LQKENI. V was clipped by 2 bases and J by 2 bases; unmatched bases: 3. The CDR3 is CASSPNQGAGANVLTF. The CDR3 DNA reads TGTGCCAGCTCACCAAATCAGGGGGCTGGGGCCAACGTCCTGACTTTC.

On this clone itself: One junction end does not reproduce the germline sequence, and a read error may be involved. This chain connects TRBV19 to TRBJ2-3, with D perhaps TRBD1 or TRBD2 (5 bases each). The CDR3 runs 14 residues. Germline V gene sequence: CDR1 LNHDA, CDR2 SQIVND (reference sequence). CDR3 residues: CAGSIPGRTDTQYF. In nucleotides, the CDR3 is TGTGCCGGTAGTATACCGGGACGCACAGATACGCAGTATTTT.

This chain uses TRBV27 with TRBJ1-3, with 8 bases matching TRBD1. Germline V gives CDR1 MNHEY, CDR2 SMNVEV (reference sequence). V dropped 5 bases and J dropped 0; count of bases not matched to a gene: 9. The CDR3 runs 17 residues. Here the CDR3 reads CASSPRTGWTSGNTIYF. Here the CDR3 DNA reads TGTGCCAGCAGTCCGCGGACAGGGTGGACCTCTGGAAACACCATATATTTT.

The V gene is TRBV7-9, the J gene TRBJ1-6, with D perhaps TRBD1 (5 bases). Germline-derived CDR1 and CDR2 are SEHNR and FQNEAQ (reference sequence). The CDR3 has 14 amino acids. V lost 5 bases to trimming and J lost 5 bases, with 10 bases between them. This chain's CDR3 is CASSHDSHNSPLHF. The CDR3 DNA reads TGTGCCAGCAGCCACGACAGTCATAATTCACCCCTCCACTTT.